The T cell receptor beta chain under discussion was sequenced for a study of blood T cell repertoires in COVID-19. The table came from immunoSEQ multiplex PCR; TCRdb's copy has only in-frame clones and leaves some out. The sample lists about 270,000 clones; approximately 86% were seen once. Trimming took 4 bases from V and 5 from J; bases not matched to a gene: 9. The germline V gene encodes CDR1 SGHRS and CDR2 YFSETQ. CDR3 length: 15 residues. Sequencing was done on a sample of peripheral blood. This sequence originates from a woman between 18 and 30 years old with acute or convalescent COVID-19. V gene TRBV5-1 combines with J gene TRBJ2-5; 9 nucleotides match TRBD1. Here the CDR3 DNA reads TGCGCCAGCAGCCGGACAGGGGAAGTATGGGAGACCCAGTACTTC. Its protein is CASSRTGEVWETQYF.